A single sample gave rise to the 25 T cell receptor beta chains below, sequenced in a study of Graves' ophthalmopathy and Graves' hyperthyroidism. The authors amplified TCR beta CDR3 regions, and they did so from RNA transcripts for repertoire sequencing. Following a first-round RT-PCR that used HTBI primers, a second-round multiplex PCR was carried out. TCRdb reprocessed the multiplex PCR reads with MiXCR, giving one entry per CDR3 protein. Counted here are some 1.1 million distinct CDR3 sequences, about 40% occurring once; the ten biggest clones make up 11%. The material sequenced was peripheral blood or thyroid tissue (not recorded which). Receptors originate from an adult man with Graves' hyperthyroidism.

V and J are TRBV12-5 and TRBJ2-7; TRBD2 might be the D (5 bases). CDR3 length: 16 amino acids. The germline gives CDR1 LGHNT, CDR2 FRNRAP. V gave up 0 bases and J gave up 5 bases, with 17 bases separating them. CDR3 residues: CASGLVLGVGGNEQYF. CDR3 DNA sequence: TGTGCTAGTGGTTTGGTACTTGGGGTCGGAGGAAACGAGCAGTACTTC.

The J gene is TRBJ1-2, the V gene TRBV2, with no clear D. Trimming removed 1 base at V and 4 bases at J, with 10 bases between. From germline, CDR1 is SNHLY and CDR2 FYNNEI. The CDR3 is made up of 14 amino acids. The CDR3: CASSEVAGGYGYTF. Here the CDR3 DNA reads TGTGCCAGCAGTGAAGTAGCGGGAGGCTATGGCTACACCTTC.

As for this clonotype: Because it lacks the conserved phenylalanine or tryptophan at the end, this CDR3 is likely a read error. Because the CDR3's place on the DNA is in doubt, the DNA is left out and the CDR3 is given as listed by TCRdb. The chain uses TRBV20-1 and TRBJ2-7; the D call TRBD2 from the table was never checked on the DNA. Both ends counted, the CDR3 spans 8 residues. Germline V CDR1 and CDR2: DFQATT, SNEGSKA (reference sequence). Here the CDR3 reads CSAPRLAG.

This clonotype was observed a few times. The chain couples TRBV2 to TRBJ2-7; TRBD1 matches 9 bases. V dropped 6 bases and J dropped 3; count of bases not matched to a gene: 9. CDR3 length: 15 amino acids. Per germline, CDR1 SNHLY and CDR2 FYNNEI. The CDR3 sequence: CASSEPGTGHYEQYF. The CDR3 coding sequence is TGTGCCAGCAGCGAACCCGGGACAGGGCACTACGAGCAGTACTTC.

Many counts were recorded for this clonotype. This chain joins TRBV4-1 and TRBJ2-7, with D perhaps matching TRBD1 or TRBD2 (5 bases each). Trimming cost V 1 base and J 1 base, with 11 bases left between them. Germline-derived CDR1 and CDR2 are MGHRA and YSYEKL. The CDR3 is made up of 15 amino acids. This CDR3 reads CASSQVAGTSYEQYF. In nucleotides, the CDR3 is TGCGCCAGCAGCCAAGTAGCCGGGACGTCCTACGAGCAGTACTTC.

The chain is built from TRBV28 and TRBJ1-1, with 7 bases lining up with TRBD1. CDR1 is MDHEN and CDR2 is SYDVKM in the germline V gene. CDR3 size: 13 residues. V gave up 6 bases and J gave up 3 bases; unmatched junction bases: 4. The CDR3 region has the DNA TGTGCCAGCAGCGTTGGGACAGACACTGAAGCTTTCTTT. Its translation is CASSVGTDTEAFF.

The chain links TRBV2 to TRBJ2-7; either TRBD1 or TRBD2 may supply D (6 bases each). The CDR3 contains 16 residues. The germline gives CDR1 SNHLY, CDR2 FYNNEI. The V end was cut by 5 bases, the J end by 0 bases, with 17 bases between. The CDR3 spells CASSLYGGGSSYEQYF. The CDR3 coding sequence is TGTGCCAGCAGTCTATACGGGGGCGGGTCCTCCTACGAGCAGTACTTC.

The chain combines TRBV20-1 with TRBJ2-5, with TRBD2 matching over 9 bases. The trim removed 2 bases at V and 1 base at J, leaving 11 bases unmatched. The CDR3 consists of 17 residues. Germline V CDR1 and CDR2: DFQATT, SNEGSKA (reference sequence). The CDR3 DNA follows: TGCAGTGCTAGATCGGCGACAATAGCGGGGGCCCAAGAGACCCAGTACTTC. Translating gives CSARSATIAGAQETQYF.

This clonotype was recorded at least ten times. J is TRBJ1-2 and V is TRBV9; 7 bases fit TRBD1. CDR3 size: 15 residues. Germline CDR1 and CDR2: SGDLS and YYNGEE. J was trimmed by 5 bases and V by 3 bases; bases with no gene match: 10. The CDR3 region has the DNA TGTGCCAGCAGCGGCGGGGAGGGACAGACTTATGGCTACACCTTC. Its translation: CASSGGEGQTYGYTF.

This clonotype appeared a few times. The CDR3 DNA sequence: TGTGCCAGCAGTCGGGCAGGGGAAAAACTGTTTTTT. Translation: CASSRAGEKLFF. The chain recombines TRBV7-9 with TRBJ1-4; D perhaps matches TRBD1 (5 bases). In germline, CDR1 is SEHNR, CDR2 FQNEAQ (reference sequence). The V and J ends lost 6 bases and 8 bases respectively, with 10 bases between them. The CDR3 sequence is 12 residues long.

The CDR3, as DNA: TGTGCCAGCAGCCCCGGGGGCTGGAACACCGGGGAGCTGTTTTTT. Translating gives CASSPGGWNTGELFF. The gene calls are TRBV7-8 and TRBJ2-2; D is possibly TRBD1 or TRBD2 (6 bases each). In germline, CDR1 is SGHVS, CDR2 FQNEAQ. Trimming left V 5 bases short and J 1 base short, with 11 bases between. The CDR3 runs 15 residues.

Concerning this clonotype: Just one base apart from a much larger clone, this may be a read error. The conserved closing phenylalanine or tryptophan is absent in this CDR3, likely reflecting a read error. The chain is built from TRBV12-3 or TRBV12-4 and TRBJ1-6, with D hard to call. The CDR3 is made up of 15 amino acids. V was trimmed by 4 bases and J by 8 bases, leaving 15 bases between them. The CDR3 spells CASSSSKERYSPLHY. The CDR3 DNA is TGTGCCAGCAGTTCCTCGAAGGAGAGATATTCACCCCTCCACTAT.

This clonotype occurred many times. The chain combines TRBV20-1 with TRBJ2-7, with D possibly matching TRBD2 (6 bases). The CDR3 covers 14 residues. The V end was cut by 6 bases, the J end by 2 bases, with 17 bases between. Germline CDR1 and CDR2: DFQATT and SNEGSKA (reference sequence). CDR3 residues: CSAVRNGRAYEQYF. DNA of the CDR3: TGCAGTGCCGTAAGGAACGGGAGAGCCTACGAGCAGTACTTC.

CDR3 coding DNA: TGTGCCAGCAGCGGATACCCCAACGAAGCTTTCAGCTACGAGCAGTACTTC. Protein sequence: CASSGYPNEAFSYEQYF. The V and J genes are TRBV7-8 and TRBJ2-7; D remains ambiguous. The germline V gene encodes CDR1 SGHVS and CDR2 FQNEAQ. There are 17 residues in the CDR3. Trimming left V 5 bases short and J 3 bases short, with 23 bases between.

Only a few counts were recorded for this clonotype. The chain carries TRBV7-9 and TRBJ2-7; possibly TRBD2 for D (5 bases). V dropped 1 base and J dropped 6 bases, with 16 bases sitting between them. The germline gives CDR1 SEHNR, CDR2 FQNEAQ (reference sequence). CDR3 size: 15 residues. The CDR3 is CASSLVSSFAFEQYF. The CDR3 region has the DNA TGTGCCAGCAGCTTAGTGTCTAGCTTCGCTTTCGAGCAGTACTTC.

The V gene is TRBV7-2, the J gene TRBJ2-7, with a weak D call TRBD1 (6 bases). The germline V gene has CDR1 SGHTA and CDR2 FQGNSA. V was pared by 4 bases and J by 1 base, with 14 bases between. The CDR3 sequence is 15 residues long. CDR3 loop: CASSSAPDRSYEQYF. CDR3 in DNA: TGTGCCAGCAGCTCGGCCCCCGACAGGTCCTACGAGCAGTACTTC.

This rearrangement joins TRBV7-3 to TRBJ1-1, with 7 positions matching TRBD1. The J segment lost 1 base and the V segment lost 5 bases, leaving 4 bases of the junction unmatched. The CDR3 spans 14 residues. Per germline, CDR1 SGHTA and CDR2 FQGTGA. The CDR3 is CASSMDRRNTEAFF. The CDR3 DNA follows: TGTGCCAGCAGCATGGACAGGCGGAACACTGAAGCTTTCTTT.

The chain couples TRBV7-9 to TRBJ1-4, with 7 bases aligning to TRBD1. The V and J ends lost 5 bases and 4 bases, in that order; junction bases with no gene match: 7. The CDR3 sequence is 15 residues long. Per the germline V gene, CDR1 is SEHNR and CDR2 is FQNEAQ (reference sequence). CDR3 in DNA: TGTGCCAGCAGCCCATCCGACAGGGATAATGAAAAACTGTTTTTT. It yields the protein CASSPSDRDNEKLFF.

This clonotype was seen only a few times. The V and J genes are TRBV5-1 and TRBJ2-5, with D perhaps assigned TRBD1 or TRBD2 (5 bases each). This CDR3 is built from 17 residues. V lost 4 bases and J 1 base, leaving 20 bases between the germline ends. CDR1 SGHRS and CDR2 YFSETQ come from the germline V gene. In DNA, the CDR3 is TGCGCCAGCAGCCATGTATCGGGGCGGACCATCCAAGAGACCCAGTACTTC. This codes for CASSHVSGRTIQETQYF.

This chain connects TRBV29-1 to TRBJ2-5; no firm D call. The germline V gene has CDR1 SQVTM and CDR2 ANQGSEA. This CDR3 spans 11 amino acids. V lost 4 bases to trimming and J lost 9 bases, with 12 bases between them. In nucleotides, the CDR3 is TGCAGCGTTGGGGAAAATCAGCCCCAGTACTTC. It encodes CSVGENQPQYF.

This chain uses TRBV19 with TRBJ2-2; TRBD2 might be the D (5 bases). The CDR3 has 15 amino acids. Germline V gene lookup returns CDR1 LNHDA and CDR2 SQIVND (reference sequence). Trimming shortened V by 3 bases and J by 6 bases, and 14 bases separated the two germline ends. The CDR3 protein is CASSMRLAMAGELFF. As DNA, the CDR3 is TGTGCCAGTAGTATGCGGCTAGCTATGGCCGGGGAGCTGTTTTTT.

A word on this clonotype: A junction end diverges from the germline sequence, so it may reflect a read error. J is TRBJ2-5 and V is TRBV24-1, with 7 bases lining up with TRBD1. CDR1 is KGHDR, CDR2 SFDVKD, per germline. This CDR3 comprises 16 residues. The CDR3 bases are TGTGCCAGCAGTTTAACGACAGGGTGGGGACAAGAGACCCAGTACTTC. Residues: CASSLTTGWGQETQYF.

The chain is built from TRBV10-2 and TRBJ1-2, with TRBD1 matching 8 bases. After removal of 2 bases from V and 9 bases from J, the junction contained 5 bases not matched to a gene. Germline V gene data show CDR1 as WSHSY and CDR2 as SAAADI. This CDR3 contains 13 residues. CDR3 DNA sequence: TGCGCCAGCAGTGAGCCAGGACAGGGCAGCTACACCTTC. The encoded protein is CASSEPGQGSYTF.

This clonotype was counted ten times or more. The chain combines TRBV19 with TRBJ1-2; 10 positions agree with TRBD1. The ends lost 4 bases at V and 6 bases at J; junction bases unmatched: 14. Looked up from germline, CDR1 is LNHDA and CDR2 is SQIVND (reference sequence). CDR3 length equals 17 residues. The CDR3 reads CASSKGYSGTGEDGYTF. DNA of the CDR3: TGTGCCAGTAGTAAGGGTTACTCCGGGACAGGGGAAGATGGCTACACCTTC.

This clonotype was recorded at least ten times. The chain employs TRBV11-2 and TRBJ1-2; 8 bases are shared with TRBD1. CDR1 SGHAT and CDR2 FQNNGV come from the germline V gene. Trimming cost V 5 bases and J 6 bases; bases outside gene matches: 11. The length of the CDR3 is 15 residues. The CDR3 protein is CASSHSGGRVDGYTF. The CDR3 DNA reads TGTGCCAGCAGCCACTCAGGGGGCCGAGTGGATGGCTACACCTTC.